One sample yielded the 31 T cell receptor beta chains listed below, sequenced in a study of human T cells and chemical hapten exposure. Via MiXCR, TCRdb re-called the RACE reads, giving one row per CDR3 protein. The repertoire holds 300,000 to 450,000 distinct CDR3 sequences, with 4.5% to 5.5% as singletons. The time point is: pre-sensitization, week 0. Indicated treatment: therapeutic diphenylcyclopropenone sensitization with weekly scalp DPC. This sample comprised whole blood, obtained in connection with sensitization to the hapten diphenylcyclopropenone (DPC). The source is a woman aged 50 to 60 with alopecia areata. Some clones in this sample may be carry-over from other donors' samples.

The V call is TRBV3-1, the J call TRBJ2-7; the match to TRBD2 covers 8 bases. J gave up 2 bases and V 0 bases, and 6 bases lay outside the gene matches. CDR1 LGHDT and CDR2 YNNKEL come from the germline V gene (reference sequence). This CDR3 is built from 16 residues. The CDR3 nucleotides read TGTGCCAGCAGCCAAGACTGGCGGGGGGCAGCCTACGAGCAGTACTTC. Translating gives CASSQDWRGAAYEQYF.

Here the CDR3 reads CATSEGSGPNYNEQFF. CDR3 nucleotides: TGTGCCACCAGTGAGGGTAGCGGACCGAACTACAATGAGCAGTTCTTC. The chain recombines TRBV24-1 with TRBJ2-1; D possibly corresponds to TRBD2 (6 bases). Germline V lookup: CDR1 KGHDR, CDR2 SFDVKD. The CDR3 has 16 residues. Trimming pared 4 bases from V and 3 bases from J, leaving 15 bases between.

This clonotype was recorded many times. V and J are TRBV28 and TRBJ1-1; D remains ambiguous. CDR3 length: 12 residues. CDR1 is MDHEN, CDR2 SYDVKM, per germline. The ends were cut back, 6 bases at V and 0 bases at J, with 5 bases in the middle. CDR3: CASRELNTEAFF. The CDR3 DNA is TGTGCCAGCAGGGAGTTGAACACTGAAGCTTTCTTT.

This clonotype was detected a few times. The chain's CDR3 is CASGSGGDLTDTQYF. Written as DNA, the CDR3 is TGTGCCAGTGGTAGCGGGGGGGACCTCACAGATACGCAGTATTTT. The V call is TRBV6-5, the J call TRBJ2-3, with 11 bases aligning to TRBD2. Trimming took 9 bases from V and 2 from J; bases not matched to a gene: 7. The V gene's germline CDR1 is MNHEY and CDR2 SVGAGI. This CDR3 contains 15 residues.

The table lists this clonotype with many counts. This sequence joins TRBV7-8 and TRBJ2-2; D unresolved. V gave up 0 bases and J gave up 0 bases, with 11 bases separating them. The CDR3 has 17 residues. Germline assignment: CDR1 SGHVS and CDR2 FQNEAQ. CDR3 region: CASSLAPRRANTGELFF. CDR3 nucleotides: TGTGCCAGCAGCTTAGCTCCCCGAAGGGCGAACACCGGGGAGCTGTTTTTT.

This clonotype was counted at least ten times. V is TRBV6-2 or TRBV6-3 and J is TRBJ2-7, with TRBD2 matching over 11 bases. Unmatched junction bases numbered 3, after V lost 0 bases and J lost 2 bases. Germline CDR1 is MNHEY and CDR2 is SVGEGT. The CDR3 is 16 residues long. CDR3: CASSYSRLAGTYEQYF. DNA for the CDR3: TGTGCCAGCAGTTACTCGAGACTAGCGGGGACCTACGAGCAGTACTTC.

This clonotype was observed a handful of times. The chain links TRBV11-2 to TRBJ2-5; 8 bases fit TRBD1. In germline, CDR1 is SGHAT, CDR2 FQNNGV. V gave up 3 bases and J gave up 4 bases; unmatched junction bases: 7. The CDR3 runs to 15 residues. The CDR3 DNA follows: TGTGCCAGCAGCTTTACCCTTGACAGGGGAGAGACCCAGTACTTC. Encoded protein: CASSFTLDRGETQYF.

The table lists this clonotype with many counts. The chain has TRBV3-1 and TRBJ2-5; 9 nucleotides line up with TRBD2. Trimming took 4 bases from V and 1 from J; bases not matched to a gene: 1. CDR1 LGHDT and CDR2 YNNKEL come from the germline V gene (reference sequence). This CDR3 is built from 14 residues. In DNA form, the CDR3 reads TGTGCCAGCAGCCGTAGCGGGGGCCAAGAGACCCAGTACTTC. Amino acids: CASSRSGGQETQYF.

This clonotype was observed at least ten times. The chain recombines TRBV5-5 with TRBJ1-1; 8 nucleotides align to TRBD1. The germline CDR1 and CDR2 sequences are SGHKS and YYEKEE (reference sequence). V dropped 4 bases and J dropped 5; count of bases not matched to a gene: 7. This CDR3 region has 14 residues. CDR3 residues: CASSMQGAGTEAFF. Here the CDR3 DNA reads TGTGCCAGCAGCATGCAGGGGGCTGGAACTGAAGCTTTCTTT. Supplemented by reference TRBV5-5 and TRBJ1-1, the full variable domain reads DAGVTQSPTHLIKTRGQQVTLRCSPISGHKSVSWYQQVLGQGPQFIFQYYEKEERGRGNFPDRFSARQFPNYSSELNVNALLLGDSALYLCASSMQGAGTEAFFGQGTRLTVV.

This clonotype was detected only a few times. The chain is built from TRBV5-1 and TRBJ2-3, with D maybe TRBD1 (6 bases). The CDR3 contains 16 residues. Trimming pared 4 bases from V and 2 bases from J, leaving 17 bases between. Germline V gene lookup returns CDR1 SGHRS and CDR2 YFSETQ. In DNA, the CDR3 is TGCGCCAGCAGCCTGGGGACAACGATAGTCACAGATACGCAGTATTTT. It yields the protein CASSLGTTIVTDTQYF.

This clonotype was recorded many times. J is TRBJ1-1 and V is TRBV6-5, with D possibly TRBD1 on 6 matching bases. This CDR3 region has 12 residues. Germline V gene sequence: CDR1 MNHEY, CDR2 SVGAGI. The V gene lost 5 bases and the J gene lost 12 bases, with 16 bases spanning the gap. The CDR3 protein is CASSPGHTGTFF. DNA of the CDR3: TGTGCCAGCAGTCCCGGACACACAGGGACTTTCTTT.

This clonotype was seen only a few times. Mismatch with germline at one junction end may stem from a read error. The chain combines TRBV7-9 with TRBJ2-4, with 8 bases fitting TRBD2. The CDR3 covers 13 residues. Germline V gene sequence: CDR1 SEHNR, CDR2 FQNEAQ (reference sequence). The CDR3 sequence: CASSLGMTSVRDF. The CDR3 DNA reads as TGTGCCAGCAGCTTAGGGATGACTAGCGTGCGGGACTTC.

CDR3 region: CASSPEELAGGLRAKNIQYF. The CDR3 bases are TGCGCCAGCAGCCCGGAAGAACTAGCGGGGGGGCTTCGAGCCAAAAACATTCAGTACTTC. The chain has TRBV5-1 and TRBJ2-4, with 13 bases lining up with TRBD2. Losses at the gene ends were 4 bases for V and 0 bases for J; bases not matched to a gene: 13. The CDR3 is made up of 20 amino acids. Per the germline V gene, CDR1 is SGHRS and CDR2 is YFSETQ.

The rearrangement links TRBV30 to TRBJ2-5, with D hard to call. Germline CDR1 is GTSNPN and CDR2 is SVGIG (reference sequence). CDR3 length equals 16 residues. V gave up 4 bases and J gave up 1 base, with 19 bases separating them. CDR3 nucleotide sequence: TGTGCCTGGATCGCGTGGGAAGACAACAGCCAAGAGACCCAGTACTTC. Its protein is CAWIAWEDNSQETQYF.

The J gene is TRBJ1-2, the V gene TRBV7-9; no clear D. Germline CDR1 SEHNR, CDR2 FQNEAQ (reference sequence). There are 12 residues in the CDR3. The V end was cut by 2 bases, the J end by 7 bases, with 8 bases between. CDR3 in DNA: TGTGCCAGCAGCTTAAGGCAAGGTGGCTACACCTTC. Translating gives CASSLRQGGYTF.

This chain connects TRBV2 to TRBJ1-2, with unresolved D. V lost 2 bases to trimming and J lost 4 bases, with 5 bases between them. CDR3 length: 12 residues. Per germline, CDR1 SNHLY and CDR2 FYNNEI. CDR3 loop: CASSEQPYGYTF. The DNA of the CDR3 is TGTGCCAGCAGTGAACAGCCCTATGGCTACACCTTC.

This clonotype showed up many times. The rearrangement joins TRBV9 to TRBJ2-6; 7 bases agree with TRBD1. CDR3 length: 16 amino acids. Losses at the gene ends were 3 bases for V and 2 bases for J; bases not matched to a gene: 5. The germline V gene encodes CDR1 SGDLS and CDR2 YYNGEE. In nucleotides, the CDR3 is TGTGCCAGCAGCGGACACAGGGGTACTGGGGCCAACGTCCTGACTTTC. Translating gives CASSGHRGTGANVLTF.

This chain joins TRBV6-2 or TRBV6-3 and TRBJ1-1, with D unclear. Trimming left V 0 bases short and J 5 bases short, with 10 bases between. The CDR3 extends over 14 amino acids. The germline V gene has CDR1 MNHEY and CDR2 SVGEGT. The chain's CDR3 is CASSYSEVGTEAFF. Written as DNA, the CDR3 is TGTGCCAGCAGTTACTCCGAGGTCGGGACTGAAGCTTTCTTT.

The chain is built from TRBV20-1 and TRBJ1-3, with D tentatively TRBD1 (5 bases). The germline V and J ends were trimmed by 0 bases and 1 base, with 13 bases remaining between them. The CDR3 is 16 amino acids. Germline lookup yields CDR1 DFQATT and CDR2 SNEGSKA (reference sequence). CDR3 in DNA: TGCAGTGCTAGAGATTCGGACACCCAGTCTGGAAACACCATATATTTT. Translated, it gives CSARDSDTQSGNTIYF.

This clonotype has only a few counts. This chain links TRBV30 with TRBJ1-1; D is uncertain. V lost 4 bases, J lost 6 bases, and 15 bases lay in between. CDR1 is GTSNPN, CDR2 SVGIG, per germline (reference sequence). CDR3 length: 13 amino acids. CDR3 in amino acids: CAWTLGHVSEAFF. CDR3 sequence (DNA): TGTGCCTGGACCCTAGGGCATGTCTCTGAAGCTTTCTTT.

This clonotype was detected ten times or more. The DNA for the CDR3 is TGTGCCACCAGTGATCCTGGACTAGCGGGAGAGGAAACGCAGTATTTT. Its protein product is CATSDPGLAGEETQYF. The chain carries TRBV24-1 and TRBJ2-3, with TRBD2 matching 13 bases. This CDR3 region has 16 residues. Per germline, CDR1 KGHDR and CDR2 SFDVKD. Trimming cost V 3 bases and J 9 bases; bases outside gene matches: 8.

This clonotype was seen more than once but under ten times. J is TRBJ1-4 and V is TRBV20-1; D not resolved. Germline CDR1 DFQATT, CDR2 SNEGSKA (reference sequence). This CDR3 comprises 13 residues. V was pared by 4 bases and J by 2 bases, with 8 bases between. CDR3 DNA: TGCAGTGCTATACACCTCACTAATGAAAAACTGTTTTTT. This codes for CSAIHLTNEKLFF.

This clonotype was seen more than once but under ten times. The chain employs TRBV9 and TRBJ2-3; D unclear. The ends were cut back, 0 bases at V and 0 bases at J, with 8 bases in the middle. Germline V CDR1 and CDR2: SGDLS, YYNGEE. The CDR3 totals 15 residues. CDR3 DNA: TGTGCCAGCAGCGTAGGAATGGCTAGCACAGATACGCAGTATTTT. It codes for CASSVGMASTDTQYF.

A few counts support this clonotype. This rearrangement joins TRBV6-6 to TRBJ2-3; D unresolved. The CDR3 is made up of 12 amino acids. Germline values: CDR1 MNHNY, CDR2 SVGAGI (reference sequence). The ends were cut back, 3 bases at V and 6 bases at J, with 7 bases in the middle. This CDR3 is CASSYLSDTQYF. CDR3 DNA sequence: TGTGCCAGCAGTTATCTGAGCGATACGCAGTATTTT.

The gene calls are TRBV7-6 and TRBJ2-7, with a possible D match to TRBD2 (6 bases). Per the germline V gene, CDR1 is SGHVS and CDR2 is FNYEAQ. V was trimmed by 3 bases and J by 3 bases, leaving 12 bases between them. CDR3 length: 14 residues. This CDR3 is CASSLGGLLYEQYF. The CDR3 nucleotides are TGTGCCAGCAGCTTGGGAGGTTTGCTCTACGAGCAGTACTTC.

As concerns this clonotype: A much larger clone lies one base from this, so it may be a read error. The J gene is TRBJ2-1, the V gene TRBV12-3 or TRBV12-4, with D possibly being TRBD2 (5 bases). The CDR3 runs 12 residues. V lost 7 bases to trimming and J lost 10 bases, with 14 bases between them. This chain's CDR3 is CASNSLSVEQFF. The CDR3 region has the DNA TGTGCCAGCAATTCCCTTAGCGTAGAGCAGTTCTTC.

This clonotype was seen more than once but under ten times. This chain connects TRBV6-2 or TRBV6-3 to TRBJ2-2; 10 bases match TRBD2. Germline CDR1 MNHEY, CDR2 SVGEGT. The CDR3 runs to 16 residues. V shed 2 bases and J 5 bases; nucleotides not matched to a gene: 5. The CDR3 is CASSYQGTSVTGELFF. CDR3 bases: TGTGCCAGCAGTTACCAGGGGACTAGCGTAACCGGGGAGCTGTTTTTT.

This clonotype showed up just a few times. The chain joins TRBV7-9 to TRBJ1-5, with D maybe TRBD1 (5 bases). The CDR3 totals 14 residues. Germline CDR1 and CDR2: SEHNR and FQNEAQ (reference sequence). The V gene lost 7 bases and the J gene lost 3 bases, with 13 bases spanning the gap. CDR3 amino acids: CASTSDSLNQPQHF. The DNA for the CDR3 is TGTGCCAGCACCTCTGACAGCCTCAATCAGCCCCAGCATTTT.

This clonotype has at least ten counts. V and J are TRBV29-1 and TRBJ2-7; the match to TRBD1 covers 8 bases. J was trimmed by 5 bases and V by 4 bases; bases with no gene match: 10. This CDR3 has 14 residues. The V gene's germline CDR1 is SQVTM and CDR2 ANQGSEA. The CDR3 DNA reads as TGCAGCGTTGTCCCAGGGGGCGGGATCCACGAGCAGTACTTC. It yields the protein CSVVPGGGIHEQYF.

This clonotype came up a few times. V is TRBV12-3 or TRBV12-4 and J is TRBJ2-7, with TRBD2 matching over 12 bases. Germline trimming cut 6 bases from V and 0 bases from J; bases unmatched to any gene: 3. The CDR3 totals 15 residues. As DNA, the CDR3 is TGTGCCAGCAGGGGACTAGCGGGTGCCTCCTACGAGCAGTACTTC. It codes for CASRGLAGASYEQYF.

This clonotype was seen at least ten times. V is TRBV14 and J is TRBJ1-5, with a weak D call TRBD1 (5 bases). This CDR3 is 13 amino acids long. Germline V CDR1 and CDR2: SGHDN, FVKESK. V lost 5 bases and J lost 4, with 9 bases in between. This CDR3 reads CASSGGLNQPQHF. CDR3 DNA: TGTGCCAGCAGCGGGGGACTGAATCAGCCCCAGCATTTT.